These T cell receptor beta chains were read from a single sample in a study of T-cell reconstitution after alpha-beta-depleted transplantation in children. TCRdb itself ran the PCR reads through MiXCR, one entry per CDR3 protein. This sample carries 440,000 or so distinct CDR3 sequences, around 9.9% of them seen once, and the ten largest clones take roughly 5.5%. Sequencing used PBMCs from the stem cell graft donor, obtained from the stem cell graft. These receptors came from a human donor who donated a stem cell graft to a child with acute myeloid leukemia. Each CDR3 is given with its conserved first and last residue. D genes are given only for firm matches. Only some rows state a clone size, as once, few, many or a class for expanded clones.

j_call | d_call | v_call | clone_size | cdr3_nt | cdr3_aa
TRBJ2-3 | . | TRBV29-1 | many | TGCAGCGTTCTACTTGAGGGTACGCAGTATTTT | CSVLLEGTQYF
TRBJ2-5 | TRBD1 | TRBV6-1 | many | TGTGCCAGCAGTCAGCCGGGACAGCAAGAGACCCAGTACTTC | CASSQPGQQETQYF
TRBJ1-1 | TRBD1 | TRBV5-5 | . | TGTGCCAGCAGCTTGCAGGGGGCTTCTTGGCAACAAAACACTGAAGCTTTCTTT | CASSLQGASWQQNTEAFF
TRBJ2-5 | . | TRBV12-3/TRBV12-4 | . | TGTGCCAGCAGTTTAGTAGGGTTGGGGGTCGGGGCCCAGTACTTC | CASSLVGLGVGAQYF
TRBJ1-6 | . | TRBV29-1 | . | TGCAGCGGCGTGGACGTCTCGGGGAGGAATTCACCCCTCCACTTT | CSGVDVSGRNSPLHF
TRBJ2-2 | TRBD1 | TRBV7-2 | many | TGTGCCAGCAGCAGACAGGGTTCGAACACCGGGGAGCTGTTTTTT | CASSRQGSNTGELFF
TRBJ2-3 | . | TRBV20-1 | . | TGCAGTGTTTGGGGGGCGGATACGCAGTATTTT | CSVWGADTQYF
TRBJ2-2 | TRBD1 | TRBV7-6 | many | TGTGCCAGCAGCCCACAGGGGCCCGGGGAGCTGTTTTTT | CASSPQGPGELFF
TRBJ2-3 | TRBD2 | TRBV9 | . | TGTGCCAGCACCAGCGGGGGGGTCCCAGATACGCAGTATTTT | CASTSGGVPDTQYF
TRBJ2-5 | TRBD2 | TRBV5-1 | few | TGCGCCAGCGGTTCTAGCGGAATCTCCAGGGAGACCCAGTACTTC | CASGSSGISRETQYF
TRBJ1-1 | . | TRBV5-1 | . | TGCGCCAGCAGCCGGATAGGGGGGGCTTCGGGTGAAGCTTTCTTT | CASSRIGGASGEAFF
TRBJ2-2 | . | TRBV3-2 | . | TGTGCCAGCAGTCTCGACAGACTCGCGAACACCGGGGAGCTGTTTTTT | CASSLDRLANTGELFF
TRBJ1-5 | . | TRBV14 | . | TGTGCCACCAGTCGGGACCACAATCAGCCCCAGCATTTT | CATSRDHNQPQHF
TRBJ2-7 | TRBD1 | TRBV7-2 | many | TGTGCCAGCAGCTCAGGGGGCACCTCCTACGAGCAGTACTTC | CASSSGGTSYEQYF
TRBJ2-2 | . | TRBV7-2 | few | TGTGCCAGCAGCCGAACCTCTAGCGCCACCGGGGAGCTGTTTTTT | CASSRTSSATGELFF
TRBJ2-4 | . | TRBV29-1 | . | TGCAGCGTTGGGCAGGGGAGCAAAAACATTCAGTACTTC | CSVGQGSKNIQYF
TRBJ2-1 | TRBD2 | TRBV9 | few | TGTGCCAGCAGCGTATTCGACAGGGGTGAGGGACTAGCGGGACCCCCCTCCTACAATGAGCAGTTCTTC | CASSVFDRGEGLAGPPSYNEQFF
TRBJ2-7 | TRBD2 | TRBV20-1 | few | TGCAGTGCTAGAGAACCGGGACTAGCGGGAACCGAGCAGTACTTC | CSAREPGLAGTEQYF
TRBJ1-1 | . | TRBV20-1 | . | TGCAGTGCTATTCCCCGAAACACTGAAGCTTTCTTT | CSAIPRNTEAFF
TRBJ2-6 | TRBD1 | TRBV11-1 | . | TGTGCCAGCAGCTTGACCGGGACAGGGGTTTTTGGGGCCAACGGCCTGACTTTC | CASSLTGTGVFGANGLTF
TRBJ2-7 | . | TRBV7-9 | many | TGTGCCAGCAGCTTTCTTGCCGGGGTGATCTACGAGCAGTACTTC | CASSFLAGVIYEQYF
TRBJ1-4 | . | TRBV20-1 | few | TGCAGTGCTAGAGGGGGCTCTAATGAAAAACTGTTTTTT | CSARGGSNEKLFF
TRBJ2-5 | . | TRBV18 | few | TGTGCCAGCTCACCACCGCGCCTGCCGGAGACCCAGTACTTC | CASSPPRLPETQYF
TRBJ1-2 | . | TRBV5-1 | few | TGCGCCAGCAGCTTGTATCAGGGTGAGGATGGCTACACCTTC | CASSLYQGEDGYTF
TRBJ2-4 | . | TRBV27 | few | TGTGCCAGCAGTTTATTTCACAGAATGGCCAAAAACATTCAGTACTTC | CASSLFHRMAKNIQYF
TRBJ2-5 | TRBD2 | TRBV27 | many | TGTGCCAGCAGTTTGTCTAGCGGGAACGGGGCCCAGTACTTC | CASSLSSGNGAQYF
TRBJ2-3 | TRBD2 | TRBV20-1 | few | TGCAGTGCTATACCTAGCGGGGGGGCAGATACGCAGTATTTT | CSAIPSGGADTQYF
TRBJ2-1 | . | TRBV20-1 | . | TGCAGTGCGTGGGAGACCTACAATGAGCAGTTCTTC | CSAWETYNEQFF
TRBJ2-1 | TRBD2 | TRBV5-1 | few | TGCGCCAGCAGCTCGGGGGGAGTAGGAGGTGAGCAGTTCTTC | CASSSGGVGGEQFF
TRBJ2-2 | TRBD2 | TRBV7-2 | few | TGTGCCAGCAGCCGGGGACTAGCGGGCGGGGAGCTGTTTTTT | CASSRGLAGGELFF
TRBJ1-2 | . | TRBV20-1 | many | TGCAGTGCTAGAGATCGCCGGGGAATTAACTATGGCTACACCTTC | CSARDRRGINYGYTF
TRBJ2-2 | . | TRBV7-2 | . | TGTGCCAGCACCTCGACGTGGAGGACAGAGAACACCGGGGAGCTGTTTTTT | CASTSTWRTENTGELFF
TRBJ1-5 | . | TRBV12-3/TRBV12-4 | few | TGTGCCAGCAGTTTTGCTTATAGCAATCAGCCCCAGCATTTT | CASSFAYSNQPQHF
TRBJ2-1 | . | TRBV11-2 | few | TGTGCCTCCCCCAGACCCGACGGGCCCTACAATGAGCAGTTCTTC | CASPRPDGPYNEQFF
TRBJ2-3 | TRBD2 | TRBV6-1 | few | TGTGCCAGCAGTGAAATTAGCGGGGGCGCAGATACGCAGTATTTT | CASSEISGGADTQYF
TRBJ1-1 | . | TRBV12-3/TRBV12-4 | . | TGTGCCAGCAGTTTAAGGGCCGCCTTTAACACTGAAGCTTTCTTT | CASSLRAAFNTEAFF
TRBJ2-3 | TRBD2 | TRBV4-3 | few | TGCGCCAGCAGCCAAGATACTAGCGGGAGAGGGGATACGCAGTATTTT | CASSQDTSGRGDTQYF
TRBJ1-1 | TRBD1 | TRBV29-1 | many | TGCAGCGTCCCGGACAGGGGGCCCGTGAACACTGAAGCTTTCTTT | CSVPDRGPVNTEAFF
TRBJ1-1 | TRBD1 | TRBV15 | many | TGTGCCACCACAAAGGACAGGGTCGAAGGAGCTTTCTTT | CATTKDRVEGAFF
TRBJ2-1 | TRBD2 | TRBV5-1 | . | TGCGCCAGCAGCCTGGGATTGCTAGCGGGGGGGCTCAATGAGCAGTTCTTC | CASSLGLLAGGLNEQFF
TRBJ2-7 | TRBD2 | TRBV4-2 | . | TGTGCCAGCAGCCAAGATCGGACTAGCGGGGAGCAGTACTTC | CASSQDRTSGEQYF
TRBJ2-1 | TRBD2 | TRBV7-8 | few | TGTGCCAGCAGCTTTGTACTAGCGGCTGGGGGTGAGCAGTTCTTC | CASSFVLAAGGEQFF
TRBJ1-2 | . | TRBV5-1 | . | TGCGCCACCAGCTTAACTTCCGGGACACTTACCAACTATGGCTACACCTTC | CATSLTSGTLTNYGYTF
TRBJ1-5 | TRBD1 | TRBV6-2/TRBV6-3 | many | TGTGCCAGCAGACTTACAGGGGGCGCCTCCAATCAGCCCCAGCATTTT | CASRLTGGASNQPQHF
TRBJ1-3 | TRBD1 | TRBV2 | few | TGTGCCAGCAGCCCTGCCCGGACAGGGGGGATCTCTGTGGGAAACACCATATATTTT | CASSPARTGGISVGNTIYF
TRBJ2-2 | TRBD1 | TRBV20-1 | few | TGCAGTGCTAGGGGACAGGCGAACACCGGGGAGCTGTTTTTT | CSARGQANTGELFF
TRBJ1-1 | . | TRBV20-1 | many | TGCAGTGCTAGAGAGGGCAGCATGACTGAAGCTTTCTTT | CSAREGSMTEAFF
TRBJ1-2 | . | TRBV12-3/TRBV12-4 | few | TGTGCCAGCAACCCGGGACCTTCCCCTAATCTGGGCTACACCTTC | CASNPGPSPNLGYTF
TRBJ1-1 | TRBD1 | TRBV7-2 | many | TGTGCCAGCAGCTTAAGGACAGGGGGCGGCACTGAAGCTTTCTTT | CASSLRTGGGTEAFF